The clone carrying this T cell receptor beta chain turned up a few times. TCRdb reanalyzed the PCR reads via MiXCR. The sample lists some 42,000 clones, 28% occurring once. Every patient was untreated before thyroid surgery. Germline lookup yields CDR1 SGHNT and CDR2 YENEEA. The CDR3 extends over 12 amino acids. The V segment lost 5 bases and the J segment 5 bases; nucleotides outside the gene matches: 2. This specimen comes from a study of metastatic and nonmetastatic thyroid tumors. The chain links TRBV11-3 to TRBJ1-2; TRBD1 agrees at 7 bases. The sequencing sample was made of blood. The sequence derives from a male donor with papillary thyroid cancer or a benign thyroid nodule (not recorded which). Some clones in this sample may be carry-over from other donors' samples. The CDR3 protein is CASSQGGYGYTF. CDR3 sequence (DNA): TGTGCCAGCAGCCAGGGGGGGTATGGCTACACCTTC.